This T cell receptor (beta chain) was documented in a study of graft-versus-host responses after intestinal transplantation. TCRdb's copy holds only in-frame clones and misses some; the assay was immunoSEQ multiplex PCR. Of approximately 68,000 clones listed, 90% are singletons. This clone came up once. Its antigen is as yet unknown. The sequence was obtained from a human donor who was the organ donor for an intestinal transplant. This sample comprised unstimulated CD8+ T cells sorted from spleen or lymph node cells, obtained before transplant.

The CDR3 nucleotides are TGCGCCAGCAGCCGTTGGGGGGGGCACATTTATTCACCCCTCCACTTT. Protein product: CASSRWGGHIYSPLHF. This chain uses TRBV4-1 with TRBJ1-6; D is perhaps TRBD1 (6 bases). The CDR3 consists of 16 residues. V was clipped by 4 bases and J by 8 bases, with 18 bases between them. CDR1 is MGHRA, CDR2 YSYEKL, per germline.